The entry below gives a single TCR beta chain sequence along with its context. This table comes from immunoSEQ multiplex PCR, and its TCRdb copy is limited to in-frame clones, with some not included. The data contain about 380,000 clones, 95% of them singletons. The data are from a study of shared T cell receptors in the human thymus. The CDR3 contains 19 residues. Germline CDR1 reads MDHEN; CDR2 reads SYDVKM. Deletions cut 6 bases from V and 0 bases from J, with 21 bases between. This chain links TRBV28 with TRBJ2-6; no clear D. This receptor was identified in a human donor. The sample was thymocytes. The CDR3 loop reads CASRRTPRDSFSGANVLTF. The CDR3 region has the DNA TGTGCCAGCAGGCGAACACCCAGAGATTCCTTCTCTGGGGCCAACGTCCTGACTTTC.